These T cell receptor beta chains were read from a single sample in a study of shared clonotypes between healthy human individuals. The assay was immunoSEQ multiplex PCR, and TCRdb's table has in-frame clones only and misses some. The sample includes around 2.1 million clones, approximately 95% of them seen just once. The sample consisted of naive CD4+ T cells sorted from blood. The receptor source for this set is a man aged 18 to 30 in good health. The CDR3 runs from the conserved cysteine through the conserved F or W. Each record gives: V gene, D gene, J gene, CDR3 protein. D genes are given only for firm matches.

V: TRBV5-6
D: .
J: TRBJ2-7
CDR3: CASSLQASHVVEQYF

V: TRBV19
D: .
J: TRBJ1-3
CDR3: CASSRSGESSGNTIYF

V: TRBV7-2
D: TRBD2
J: TRBJ2-1
CDR3: CASSVGLAGPSYNEQFF

V: TRBV27
D: .
J: TRBJ1-2
CDR3: CASRGVLRSNYGYTF

V: TRBV10-1
D: TRBD2
J: TRBJ2-1
CDR3: CASSEQTSGYGEQFF

V: TRBV6-5
D: TRBD1
J: TRBJ2-3
CDR3: CASSYSGQGDTQYF

V: TRBV13
D: .
J: TRBJ2-4
CDR3: CASSLGGNIQYF

V: TRBV4-1
D: .
J: TRBJ2-2
CDR3: CASSQAYPTVSPGELFF

V: TRBV28
D: .
J: TRBJ1-2
CDR3: CASSFLGGYTF

V: TRBV5-5
D: .
J: TRBJ2-7
CDR3: CASSRDTLSYEQYF

V: TRBV6-4
D: .
J: TRBJ2-1
CDR3: CASSDRGGEQFF

V: TRBV7-2
D: .
J: TRBJ2-2
CDR3: CASNFGGPGGELFF

V: TRBV6-6
D: .
J: TRBJ1-4
CDR3: CASSPRREKLFF

V: TRBV10-3
D: .
J: TRBJ2-3
CDR3: CAIRDSTDTQYF

V: TRBV15
D: TRBD2
J: TRBJ2-1
CDR3: CATSRVLAGVSNEQFF

V: TRBV5-1
D: .
J: TRBJ2-7
CDR3: CASSFLTGLYEQYF

V: TRBV5-1
D: .
J: TRBJ2-7
CDR3: CASSLVNPGLDEQYF

V: TRBV6-5
D: .
J: TRBJ1-3
CDR3: CATRLASSGNTIYF

V: TRBV5-1
D: TRBD2
J: TRBJ2-3
CDR3: CASAGGGSTDTQYF

V: TRBV4-3
D: .
J: TRBJ2-1
CDR3: CASSQEGRQPGYEQFF

V: TRBV10-3
D: .
J: TRBJ1-4
CDR3: CAISGGPANEKLFF

V: TRBV15
D: TRBD1
J: TRBJ1-2
CDR3: CATSTGGQGYYGYTF

V: TRBV29-1
D: TRBD1
J: TRBJ1-1
CDR3: CSAATGTANTEAFF

V: TRBV27
D: .
J: TRBJ2-7
CDR3: CASSLSAGVEQYF

V: TRBV15
D: .
J: TRBJ2-1
CDR3: CATSRDYNEQFF

V: TRBV18
D: .
J: TRBJ2-2
CDR3: CASSLTVFPGTNTGELFF

V: TRBV2
D: .
J: TRBJ1-4
CDR3: CASKGANEKLFF

V: TRBV4-3
D: TRBD1
J: TRBJ2-7
CDR3: CASSRGQGAFYEQYF

V: TRBV2
D: .
J: TRBJ2-7
CDR3: CASSEQGLTLDEQYF

V: TRBV7-9
D: TRBD2
J: TRBJ2-7
CDR3: CASRSDGRPQYF

V: TRBV27
D: .
J: TRBJ2-7
CDR3: CASTPVGGGSYEQYF

V: TRBV7-3
D: .
J: TRBJ2-2
CDR3: CASSLVGGSAGELFF

V: TRBV6-5
D: .
J: TRBJ1-4
CDR3: CASSSTGKLFF

V: TRBV10-3
D: .
J: TRBJ1-1
CDR3: CAISEQGRNTEAFF

V: TRBV7-9
D: TRBD1
J: TRBJ1-6
CDR3: CASSSGTGNNSPLHF

V: TRBV2
D: .
J: TRBJ2-3
CDR3: CASRGVTDTQYF

V: TRBV5-1
D: .
J: TRBJ1-1
CDR3: CASSSESGTNTEAFF

V: TRBV10-3
D: .
J: TRBJ2-7
CDR3: CAISSGTLSSYEQYF

V: TRBV18
D: TRBD2
J: TRBJ2-7
CDR3: CASSPGLSYREQYF

V: TRBV4-1
D: .
J: TRBJ2-7
CDR3: CASSRSPGEDYEQYF

V: TRBV30
D: .
J: TRBJ2-1
CDR3: CAGDRSNEQFF

V: TRBV11-2
D: TRBD1
J: TRBJ1-1
CDR3: CASSPDRGEAFF

V: TRBV6-1
D: .
J: TRBJ1-2
CDR3: CASSASEDFLSNGYTF

V: TRBV5-1
D: .
J: TRBJ1-4
CDR3: CASSSRGPDEKLFF

V: TRBV28
D: .
J: TRBJ2-5
CDR3: CASSLSRETQYF

V: TRBV15
D: .
J: TRBJ1-2
CDR3: CATSRDRGRNGYTF

V: TRBV19
D: .
J: TRBJ2-4
CDR3: CASSIGELAKNIQYF

V: TRBV10-3
D: TRBD1
J: TRBJ1-1
CDR3: CAICSGQQNTEAFF

V: TRBV6-5
D: .
J: TRBJ2-2
CDR3: CASRYIRNTGELFF

V: TRBV5-1
D: TRBD1
J: TRBJ1-2
CDR3: CASSAVAGQGDYGYTF

V: TRBV18
D: TRBD1
J: TRBJ1-4
CDR3: CASSPSRQGNRNEKLFF

V: TRBV5-4
D: TRBD2
J: TRBJ2-5
CDR3: CASSSSSGGAETQYF